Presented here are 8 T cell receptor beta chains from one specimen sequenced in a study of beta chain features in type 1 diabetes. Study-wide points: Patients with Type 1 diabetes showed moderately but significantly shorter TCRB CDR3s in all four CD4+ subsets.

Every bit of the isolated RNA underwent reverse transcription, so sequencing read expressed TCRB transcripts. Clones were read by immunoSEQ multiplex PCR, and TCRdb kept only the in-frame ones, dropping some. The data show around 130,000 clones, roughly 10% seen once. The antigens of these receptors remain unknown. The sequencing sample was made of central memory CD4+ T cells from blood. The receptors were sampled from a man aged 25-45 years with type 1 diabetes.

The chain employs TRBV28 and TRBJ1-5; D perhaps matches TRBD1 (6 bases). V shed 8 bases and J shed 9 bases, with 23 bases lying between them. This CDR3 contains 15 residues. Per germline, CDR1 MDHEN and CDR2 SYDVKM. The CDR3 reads CASWSGQTPGGPQHF. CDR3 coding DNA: TGTGCCAGCTGGTCCGGACAGACGCCTGGAGGGCCCCAGCATTTT. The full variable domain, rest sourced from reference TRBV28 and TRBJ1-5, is DVKVTQSSRYLVKRTGEKVFLECVQDMDHENMFWYRQDPGLGLRLIYFSYDVKMKEKGDIPEGYSVSREKKERFSLILESASTNQTSMYLCASWSGQTPGGPQHFGDGTRLSIL.

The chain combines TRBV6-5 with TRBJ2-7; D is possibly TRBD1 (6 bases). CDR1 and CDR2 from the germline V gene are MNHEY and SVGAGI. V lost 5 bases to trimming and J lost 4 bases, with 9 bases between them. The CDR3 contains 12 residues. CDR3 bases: TGTGCCAGCAGTCGGACAGCTTACGAGCAGTACTTC. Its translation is CASSRTAYEQYF.

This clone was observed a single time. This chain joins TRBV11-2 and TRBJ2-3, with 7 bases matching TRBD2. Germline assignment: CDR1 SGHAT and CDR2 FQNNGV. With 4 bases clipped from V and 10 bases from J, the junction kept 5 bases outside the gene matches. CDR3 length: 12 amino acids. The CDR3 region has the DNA TGTGCCAGCAGCTCCGAGCGGGGAGCGCAGTATTTT. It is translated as CASSSERGAQYF.

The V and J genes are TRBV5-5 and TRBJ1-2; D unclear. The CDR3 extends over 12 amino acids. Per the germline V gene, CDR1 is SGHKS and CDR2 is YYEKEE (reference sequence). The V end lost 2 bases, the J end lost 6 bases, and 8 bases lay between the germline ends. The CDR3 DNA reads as TGTGCCAGCAGCTTCGACCGGGATGGCTACACCTTC. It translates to CASSFDRDGYTF.

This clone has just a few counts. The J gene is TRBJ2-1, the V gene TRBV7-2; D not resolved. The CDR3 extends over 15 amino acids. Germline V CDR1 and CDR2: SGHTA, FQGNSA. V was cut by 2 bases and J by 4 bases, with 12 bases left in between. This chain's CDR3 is CASSLTVTHYNEQFF. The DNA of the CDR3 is TGTGCCAGCAGCTTAACGGTTACCCATTACAATGAGCAGTTCTTC. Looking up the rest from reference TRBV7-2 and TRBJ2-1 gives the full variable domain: GAGVSQSPSNKVTEKGKDVELRCDPISGHTALYWYRQSLGQGLEFLIYFQGNSAPDKSGLPSDRFSAERTGGSVSTLTIQRTQQEDSAVYLCASSLTVTHYNEQFFGPGTRLTVL.

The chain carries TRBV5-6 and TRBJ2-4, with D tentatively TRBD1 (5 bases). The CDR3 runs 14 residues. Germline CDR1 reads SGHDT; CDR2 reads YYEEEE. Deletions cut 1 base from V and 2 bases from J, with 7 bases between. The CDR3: CASSLPGTKNIQYF. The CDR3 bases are TGTGCCAGCAGCTTGCCAGGGACCAAAAACATTCAGTACTTC.

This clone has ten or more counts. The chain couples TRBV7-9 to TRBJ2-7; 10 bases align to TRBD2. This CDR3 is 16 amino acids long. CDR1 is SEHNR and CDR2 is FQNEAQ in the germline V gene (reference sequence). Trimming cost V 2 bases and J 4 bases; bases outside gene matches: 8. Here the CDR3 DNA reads TGTGCCAGCAGCTTATGGCTAGCGGGGGCCCATTACGAGCAGTACTTC. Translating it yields CASSLWLAGAHYEQYF. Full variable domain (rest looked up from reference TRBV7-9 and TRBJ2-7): DTGVSQNPRHKITKRGQNVTFRCDPISEHNRLYWYRQTLGQGPEFLTYFQNEAQLEKSRLLSDRFSAERPKGSFSTLEIQRTEQGDSAMYLCASSLWLAGAHYEQYFGPGTRLTVT.

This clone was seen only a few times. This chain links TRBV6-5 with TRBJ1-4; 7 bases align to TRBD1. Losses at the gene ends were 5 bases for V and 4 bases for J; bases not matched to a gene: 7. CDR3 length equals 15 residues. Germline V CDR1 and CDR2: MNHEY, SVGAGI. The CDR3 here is CASSPHDRDNEKLFF. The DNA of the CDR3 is TGTGCCAGCAGTCCCCATGACAGGGATAATGAAAAACTGTTTTTT.